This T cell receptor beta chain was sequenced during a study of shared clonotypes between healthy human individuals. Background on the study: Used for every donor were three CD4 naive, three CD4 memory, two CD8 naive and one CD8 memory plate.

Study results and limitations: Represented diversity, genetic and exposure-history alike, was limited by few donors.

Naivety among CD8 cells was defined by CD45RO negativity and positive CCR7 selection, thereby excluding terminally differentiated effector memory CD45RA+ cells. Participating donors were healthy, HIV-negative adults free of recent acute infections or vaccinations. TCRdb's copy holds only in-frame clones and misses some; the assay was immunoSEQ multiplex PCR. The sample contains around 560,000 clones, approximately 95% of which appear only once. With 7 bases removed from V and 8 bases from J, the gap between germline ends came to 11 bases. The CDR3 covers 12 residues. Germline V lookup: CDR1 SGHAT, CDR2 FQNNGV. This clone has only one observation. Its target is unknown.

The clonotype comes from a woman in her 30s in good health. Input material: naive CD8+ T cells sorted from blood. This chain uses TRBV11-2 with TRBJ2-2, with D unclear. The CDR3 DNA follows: TGTGCCAGCACCTGGACCCGGGGGGAGCTGTTTTTT. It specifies CASTWTRGELFF.